Listed below are T cell receptor beta chains from one sample, sequenced in a study of blood T cell repertoires in COVID-19. Profiling relied on immunoSEQ multiplex PCR, and the TCRdb table lists in-frame clones only, not all of them. The sample contains 300,000 or so clones, approximately 90% of which appear only once. The source material was peripheral blood. The receptors were gathered from a woman under 40 with COVID-19, enrolled during active disease. Both conserved end residues are part of each CDR3. A D gene is named only where the DNA matches it firmly. Size is omitted from some rows. Given values are once, few, many or a class for expanded clones.

j_gene,abundance,d_gene,v_gene,CDR3aa,CDR3nt
TRBJ1-1,.,TRBD1,TRBV6-4,CASRGTGKNTEAFF,TGTGCCAGCAGGGGGACAGGAAAGAACACTGAAGCTTTCTTT
TRBJ2-7,once,.,TRBV5-1,CASSFSGEQYF,TGCGCCAGCAGCTTCAGCGGCGAGCAGTACTTC
TRBJ1-1,.,TRBD1,TRBV30,CAWSKQGAREAFF,TGTGCCTGGTCCAAACAGGGGGCAAGGGAAGCTTTCTTT
TRBJ2-3,.,.,TRBV5-1,CASSFRGVSTDTQYF,TGCGCCAGCAGCTTCCGCGGTGTTAGCACAGATACGCAGTATTTT
TRBJ1-2,few,.,TRBV5-6,CASSPGTYGGYGYTF,TGTGCCAGCAGCCCGGGGACATATGGTGGCTATGGCTACACCTTC
TRBJ2-7,.,.,TRBV19,CASSITGGPYEQYF,TGTGCCAGTAGTATAACAGGTGGCCCCTACGAGCAGTACTTC
TRBJ2-7,.,.,TRBV21-1,CASSKVRASGNQTYEQYF,TGTGCCAGCAGCAAAGTGAGGGCTAGCGGGAACCAAACCTACGAGCAGTACTTC
TRBJ2-2,.,.,TRBV7-3,CASSPGWTGELFF,TGTGCCAGCAGCCCAGGGTGGACCGGGGAGCTGTTTTTT
TRBJ2-7,.,.,TRBV11-2,CASSPSTGYEQYF,TGTGCCAGCAGCCCGTCGACAGGATACGAGCAGTACTTC
TRBJ2-6,.,.,TRBV19,CASSISSGGANVLTF,TGTGCCAGTAGTATAAGTTCGGGAGGGGCCAACGTCCTGACTTTC
TRBJ1-1,.,.,TRBV6-5,CASSYNEGTEAFF,TGTGCCAGCAGTTACAACGAGGGAACTGAAGCTTTCTTT
TRBJ2-1,.,TRBD2,TRBV5-1,CASSAGTSGTHEQFF,TGCGCCAGCAGCGCCGGGACTAGCGGGACGCATGAGCAGTTCTTC
TRBJ1-2,.,.,TRBV19,CASSIDTGTFDYGYTF,TGTGCCAGTAGTATAGACACCGGGACATTTGACTATGGCTACACCTTC
TRBJ1-3,.,.,TRBV2,CASSEAISGNTIYF,TGTGCCAGCAGTGAGGCAATCTCTGGAAACACCATATATTTT
TRBJ2-3,.,TRBD1,TRBV5-1,CASSVTGVGAPGTDTQYF,TGCGCCAGCAGCGTGACAGGGGTCGGTGCCCCTGGCACAGATACGCAGTATTTT
TRBJ1-4,.,.,TRBV19,CASSITAGDNEKLFF,TGTGCCAGTAGTATTACAGCGGGGGATAATGAAAAACTGTTTTTT
TRBJ1-1,.,TRBD1,TRBV6-5,CATAGQLSTEAFF,TGTGCCACCGCGGGACAGCTCTCAACTGAAGCTTTCTTT
TRBJ2-1,.,TRBD2,TRBV12-5,CASGLSFSGRNEQFF,TGTGCTAGTGGTTTATCCTTCAGCGGGAGGAATGAGCAGTTCTTC
TRBJ1-5,.,TRBD1,TRBV25-1,CASSASGQGASNQPQHF,TGTGCCAGCAGTGCCTCAGGACAGGGGGCTAGCAATCAGCCCCAGCATTTT
TRBJ1-5,few,.,TRBV27,CASTKTGINQPQHF,TGTGCCAGCACCAAAACAGGGATCAATCAGCCCCAGCATTTT
TRBJ2-5,.,TRBD2,TRBV5-4,CASSLGTSGRAGETQYF,TGTGCCAGCAGCTTGGGAACTAGCGGGAGGGCAGGAGAGACCCAGTACTTC
TRBJ2-1,.,TRBD2,TRBV3-1/TRBV3-2,CASSQRSGRSGRALNEQFF,TGTGCCAGCAGCCAAAGATCGGGACGGAGCGGGAGGGCCCTCAATGAGCAGTTCTTC
TRBJ2-1,.,TRBD1,TRBV5-1,CASSSRQGQPNEQFF,TGCGCCAGCAGCTCACGACAGGGGCAGCCCAATGAGCAGTTCTTC
TRBJ2-7,.,TRBD2,TRBV19,CASSTAGGSSYEQYF,TGTGCCAGTAGTACAGCGGGAGGCAGCTCCTACGAGCAGTACTTC
TRBJ1-1,.,.,TRBV6-4,CASSVTLNTEAFF,TGTGCCAGCAGTGTAACACTGAACACTGAAGCTTTCTTT
TRBJ2-7,once,.,TRBV19,CASREQGHEQYF,TGTGCCAGTAGGGAACAGGGACACGAGCAGTACTTC
TRBJ2-1,.,TRBD1,TRBV11-3,CASSLSGQGGDNEQFF,TGTGCCAGCAGCTTATCAGGACAGGGGGGGGACAATGAGCAGTTCTTC
TRBJ2-7,once,.,TRBV15,CATSRDLGAAYEQYF,TGTGCCACCAGCAGAGATCTGGGGGCGGCCTACGAGCAGTACTTC
TRBJ1-4,.,TRBD1,TRBV11-2,CASSLPGTGTEKLFF,TGTGCCAGCAGCTTACCCGGGACAGGGACTGAAAAACTGTTTTTT
TRBJ2-5,.,TRBD2,TRBV5-8,CASSFGTSGSVQETQYF,TGTGCCAGCAGCTTCGGGACTAGCGGGAGTGTCCAAGAGACCCAGTACTTC
TRBJ1-6,.,.,TRBV30,CAWSNLRDSPLHF,TGTGCCTGGAGTAACCTCAGGGATTCACCCCTCCACTTT
TRBJ1-1,.,.,TRBV2,CASSTNVWTEAFF,TGTGCCAGCAGCACAAACGTCTGGACTGAAGCTTTCTTT
TRBJ1-2,.,.,TRBV5-8,CASSLRQNYGYTF,TGTGCCAGCAGCCTAAGACAGAACTATGGCTACACCTTC
TRBJ1-1,once,TRBD1,TRBV18,CASSPDRGETEAFF,TGTGCCAGCTCACCAGACAGGGGAGAGACTGAAGCTTTCTTT
TRBJ1-2,once,.,TRBV24-1,CATSDSRSPWGYTF,TGTGCCACCAGTGATTCTAGGAGCCCCTGGGGCTACACCTTC
TRBJ1-1,.,TRBD1,TRBV19,CASSGTGLNTEAFF,TGTGCCAGTAGCGGGACAGGGTTGAACACTGAAGCTTTCTTT
TRBJ1-1,.,TRBD1,TRBV29-1,CSVHGQATPRAFF,TGCAGCGTGCATGGACAGGCAACGCCTAGGGCTTTCTTT
TRBJ2-3,.,TRBD2,TRBV30,CAWASGGGYTQYF,TGTGCCTGGGCTAGCGGGGGAGGGTATACGCAGTATTTT
TRBJ2-5,.,.,TRBV5-5,CASSRLGWGPQETQYF,TGTGCCAGCAGCCGACTTGGGTGGGGCCCGCAAGAGACCCAGTACTTC
TRBJ2-2,.,TRBD2,TRBV6-2/TRBV6-3,CASSYHSGTNTGELFF,TGTGCCAGCAGTTATCATAGCGGGACGAACACCGGGGAGCTGTTTTTT